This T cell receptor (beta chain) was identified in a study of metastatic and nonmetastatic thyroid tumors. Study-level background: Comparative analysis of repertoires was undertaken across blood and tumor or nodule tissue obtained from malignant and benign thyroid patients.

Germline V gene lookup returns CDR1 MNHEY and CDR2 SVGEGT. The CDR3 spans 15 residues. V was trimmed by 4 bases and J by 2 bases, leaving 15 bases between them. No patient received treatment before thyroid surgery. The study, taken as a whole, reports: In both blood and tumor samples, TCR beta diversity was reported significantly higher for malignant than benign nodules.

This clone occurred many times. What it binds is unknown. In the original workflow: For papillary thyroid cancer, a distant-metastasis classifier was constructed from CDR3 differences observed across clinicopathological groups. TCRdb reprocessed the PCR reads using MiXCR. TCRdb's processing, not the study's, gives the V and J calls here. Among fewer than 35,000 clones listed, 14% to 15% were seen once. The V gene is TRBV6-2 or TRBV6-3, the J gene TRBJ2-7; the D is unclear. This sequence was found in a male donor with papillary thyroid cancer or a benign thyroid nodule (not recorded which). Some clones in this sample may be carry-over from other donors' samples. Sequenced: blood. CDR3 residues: CASSSVRYLPYEQYF. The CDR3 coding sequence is TGTGCCAGCAGTTCGGTCAGGTACCTTCCCTACGAGCAGTACTTC.